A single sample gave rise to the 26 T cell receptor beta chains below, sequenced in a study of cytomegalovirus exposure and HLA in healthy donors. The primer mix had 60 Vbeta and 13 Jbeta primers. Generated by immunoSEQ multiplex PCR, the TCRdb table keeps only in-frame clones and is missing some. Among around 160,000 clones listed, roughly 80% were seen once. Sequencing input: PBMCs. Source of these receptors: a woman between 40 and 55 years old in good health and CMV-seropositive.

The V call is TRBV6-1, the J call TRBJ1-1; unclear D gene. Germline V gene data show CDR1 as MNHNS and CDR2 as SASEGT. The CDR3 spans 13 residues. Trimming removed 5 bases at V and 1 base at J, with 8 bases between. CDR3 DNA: TGTGCCAGCAGTTCTAGAGAGAACACTGAAGCTTTCTTT. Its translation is CASSSRENTEAFF.

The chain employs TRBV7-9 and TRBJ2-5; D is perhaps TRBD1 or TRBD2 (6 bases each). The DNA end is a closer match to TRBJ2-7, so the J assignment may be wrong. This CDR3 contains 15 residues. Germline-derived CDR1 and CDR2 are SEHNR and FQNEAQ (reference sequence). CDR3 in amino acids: CASVKGGGGSYEQYF. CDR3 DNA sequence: TGTGCCAGCGTCAAAGGTGGAGGGGGCTCCTACGAGCAGTACTTC.

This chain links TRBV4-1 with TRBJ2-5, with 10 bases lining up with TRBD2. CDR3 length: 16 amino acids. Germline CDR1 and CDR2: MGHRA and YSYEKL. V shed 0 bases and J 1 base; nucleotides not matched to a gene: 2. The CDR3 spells CASSQESSGGQETQYF. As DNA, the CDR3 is TGCGCCAGCAGCCAAGAATCTAGCGGGGGCCAAGAGACCCAGTACTTC.

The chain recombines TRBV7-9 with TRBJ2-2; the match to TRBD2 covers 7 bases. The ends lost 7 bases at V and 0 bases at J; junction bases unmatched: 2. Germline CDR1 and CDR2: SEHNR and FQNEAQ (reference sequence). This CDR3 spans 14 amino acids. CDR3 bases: TGTGCCAGCAAGGGACTACCGAACACCGGGGAGCTGTTTTTT. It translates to CASKGLPNTGELFF.

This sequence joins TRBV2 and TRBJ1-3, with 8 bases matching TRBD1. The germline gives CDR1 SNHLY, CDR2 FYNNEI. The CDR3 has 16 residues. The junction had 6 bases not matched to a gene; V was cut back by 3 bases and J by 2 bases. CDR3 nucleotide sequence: TGTGCCAGCAGTGATTACCGGGACAGGCCTGGAAACACCATATATTTT. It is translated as CASSDYRDRPGNTIYF. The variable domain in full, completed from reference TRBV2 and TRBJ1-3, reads EPEVTQTPSHQVTQMGQEVILRCVPISNHLYFYWYRQILGQKVEFLVSFYNNEISEKSEIFDDQFSVERPDGSNFTLKIRSTKLEDSAMYFCASSDYRDRPGNTIYFGEGSWLTVV.

The CDR3 DNA reads TGTGCCAGCAGCTTAGTAATGACTAGCGGTCACAATGAGCAGTTCTTC. This translates into CASSLVMTSGHNEQFF. The gene calls are TRBV13 and TRBJ2-1; 9 nucleotides agree with TRBD2. Trimming took 1 base from V and 5 from J; bases not matched to a gene: 6. This CDR3 comprises 16 residues. CDR1 is PRHDT, CDR2 FYEKMQ, per germline (reference sequence). Filled out from reference TRBV13 and TRBJ2-1, the complete variable domain reads AAGVIQSPRHLIKEKRETATLKCYPIPRHDTVYWYQQGPGQDPQFLISFYEKMQSDKGSIPDRFSAQQFSDYHSELNMSSLELGDSALYFCASSLVMTSGHNEQFFGPGTRLTVL.

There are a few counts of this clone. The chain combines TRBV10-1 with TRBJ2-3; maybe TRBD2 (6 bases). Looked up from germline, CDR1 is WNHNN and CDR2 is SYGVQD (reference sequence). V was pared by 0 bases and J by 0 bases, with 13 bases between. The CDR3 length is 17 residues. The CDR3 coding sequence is TGCGCCAGCAGTGAGTCGACCACTAGCAAAAGCACAGATACGCAGTATTTT. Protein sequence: CASSESTTSKSTDTQYF.

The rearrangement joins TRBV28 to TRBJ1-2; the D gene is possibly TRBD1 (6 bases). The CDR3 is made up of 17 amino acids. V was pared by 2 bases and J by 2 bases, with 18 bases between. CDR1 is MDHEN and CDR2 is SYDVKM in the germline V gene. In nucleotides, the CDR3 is TGTGCCAGCAGTTTACGGGGGGGGATACAGGGCAACTATGGCTACACCTTC. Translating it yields CASSLRGGIQGNYGYTF.

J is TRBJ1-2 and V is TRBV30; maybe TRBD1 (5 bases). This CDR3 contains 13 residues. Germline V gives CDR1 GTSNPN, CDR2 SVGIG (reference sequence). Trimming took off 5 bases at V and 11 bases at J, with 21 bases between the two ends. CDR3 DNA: TGTGCCTGGTCTTTCACCCAGGGATCCGGGTACACCTTC. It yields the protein CAWSFTQGSGYTF.

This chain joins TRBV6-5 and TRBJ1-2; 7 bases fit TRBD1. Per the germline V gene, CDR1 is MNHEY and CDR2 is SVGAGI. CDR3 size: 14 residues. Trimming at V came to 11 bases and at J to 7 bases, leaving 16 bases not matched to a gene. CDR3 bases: TGTGCCGCCGCAGGGGGTCCAGGAAAGTTTGGCTACACCTTC. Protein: CAAAGGPGKFGYTF.

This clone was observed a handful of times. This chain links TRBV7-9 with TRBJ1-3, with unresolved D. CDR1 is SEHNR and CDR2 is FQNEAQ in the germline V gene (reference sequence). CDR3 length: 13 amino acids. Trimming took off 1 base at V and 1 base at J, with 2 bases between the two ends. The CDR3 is CASSLVSGNTIYF. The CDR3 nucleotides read TGTGCCAGCAGCTTAGTATCTGGAAACACCATATATTTT.

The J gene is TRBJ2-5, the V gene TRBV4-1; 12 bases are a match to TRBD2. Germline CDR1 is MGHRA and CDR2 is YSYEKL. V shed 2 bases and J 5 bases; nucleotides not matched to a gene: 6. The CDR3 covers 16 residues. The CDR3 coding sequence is TGCGCCAGCAGCCAACGAACTAGCGGGGGGAGGGAGACCCAGTACTTC. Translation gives CASSQRTSGGRETQYF.

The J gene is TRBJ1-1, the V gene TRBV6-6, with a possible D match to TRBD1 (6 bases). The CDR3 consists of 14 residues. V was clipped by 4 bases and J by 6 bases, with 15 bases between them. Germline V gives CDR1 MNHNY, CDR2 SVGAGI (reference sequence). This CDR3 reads CASSWTEGRAEAFF. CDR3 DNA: TGTGCCAGCAGTTGGACAGAGGGGCGGGCTGAAGCTTTCTTT.

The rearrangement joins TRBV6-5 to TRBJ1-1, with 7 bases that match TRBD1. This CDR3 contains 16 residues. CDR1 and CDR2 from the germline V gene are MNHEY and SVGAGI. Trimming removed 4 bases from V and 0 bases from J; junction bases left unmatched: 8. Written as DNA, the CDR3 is TGTGCCAGCAGTTCCGGGACAGCGAACATGAACACTGAAGCTTTCTTT. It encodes CASSSGTANMNTEAFF.

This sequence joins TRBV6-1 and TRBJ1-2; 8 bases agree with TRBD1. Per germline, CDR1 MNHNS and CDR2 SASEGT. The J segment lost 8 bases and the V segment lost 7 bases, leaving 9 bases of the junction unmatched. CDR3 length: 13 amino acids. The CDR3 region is CASTLGQGSGYTF. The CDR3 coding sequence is TGTGCCAGCACCTTAGGACAGGGAAGCGGCTACACCTTC.

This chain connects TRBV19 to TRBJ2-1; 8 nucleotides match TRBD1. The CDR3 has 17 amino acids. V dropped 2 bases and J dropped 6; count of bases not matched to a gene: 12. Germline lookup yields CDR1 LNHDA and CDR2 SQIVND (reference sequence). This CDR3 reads CASSIIPGQGLANEQFF. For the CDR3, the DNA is TGTGCCAGTAGTATAATCCCCGGACAGGGTTTGGCCAATGAGCAGTTCTTC.

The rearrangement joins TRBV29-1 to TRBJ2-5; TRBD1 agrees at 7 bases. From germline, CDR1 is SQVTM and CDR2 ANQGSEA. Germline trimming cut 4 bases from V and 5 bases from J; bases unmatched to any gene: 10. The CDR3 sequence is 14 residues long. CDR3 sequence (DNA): TGCAGCGTTGTAGGACAGGCCATCAAGGAGACCCAGTACTTC. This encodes CSVVGQAIKETQYF.

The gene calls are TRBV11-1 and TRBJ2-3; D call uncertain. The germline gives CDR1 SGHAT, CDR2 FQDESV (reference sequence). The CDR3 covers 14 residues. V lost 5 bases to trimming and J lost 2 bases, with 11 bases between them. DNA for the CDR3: TGTGCCAGCAGCCCACGACTGTACACAGATACGCAGTATTTT. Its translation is CASSPRLYTDTQYF.

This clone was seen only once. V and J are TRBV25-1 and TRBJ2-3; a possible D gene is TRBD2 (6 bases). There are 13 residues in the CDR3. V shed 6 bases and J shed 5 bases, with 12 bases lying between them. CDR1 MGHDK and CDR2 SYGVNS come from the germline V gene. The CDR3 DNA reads TGTGCCAGCAGGGGACTGGATCGAGATACGCAGTATTTT. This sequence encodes CASRGLDRDTQYF.

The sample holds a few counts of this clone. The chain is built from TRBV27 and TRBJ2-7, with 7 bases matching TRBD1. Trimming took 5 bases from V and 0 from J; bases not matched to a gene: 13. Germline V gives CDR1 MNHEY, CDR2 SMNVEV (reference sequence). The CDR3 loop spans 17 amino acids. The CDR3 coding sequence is TGTGCCAGCAGTCCCCACGAGATTGGGACAGACTCCTACGAGCAGTACTTC. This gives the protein CASSPHEIGTDSYEQYF.

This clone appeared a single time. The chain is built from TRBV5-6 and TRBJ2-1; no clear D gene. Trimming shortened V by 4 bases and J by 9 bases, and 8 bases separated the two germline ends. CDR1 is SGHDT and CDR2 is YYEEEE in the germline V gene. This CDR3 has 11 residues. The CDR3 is CASSLIGEQFF. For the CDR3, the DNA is TGTGCCAGCAGCCTAATTGGTGAGCAGTTCTTC.

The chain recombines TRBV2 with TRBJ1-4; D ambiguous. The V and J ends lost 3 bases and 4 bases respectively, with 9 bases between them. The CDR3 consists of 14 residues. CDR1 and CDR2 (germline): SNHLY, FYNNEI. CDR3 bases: TGTGCCAGCAGTGATGGCGACATTAATGAAAAACTGTTTTTT. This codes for CASSDGDINEKLFF.

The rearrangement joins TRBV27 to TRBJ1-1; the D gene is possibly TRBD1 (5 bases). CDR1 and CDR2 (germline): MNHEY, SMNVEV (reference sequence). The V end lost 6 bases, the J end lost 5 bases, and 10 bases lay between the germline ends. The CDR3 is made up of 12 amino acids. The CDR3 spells CASRGGSTEAFF. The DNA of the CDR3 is TGTGCCAGCAGGGGGGGGTCGACTGAAGCTTTCTTT.

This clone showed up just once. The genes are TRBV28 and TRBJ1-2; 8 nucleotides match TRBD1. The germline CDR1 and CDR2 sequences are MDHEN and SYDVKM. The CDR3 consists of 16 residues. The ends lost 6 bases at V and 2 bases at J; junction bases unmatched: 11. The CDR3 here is CASSRLRDRSNYGYTF. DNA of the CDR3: TGTGCCAGCAGCCGATTACGGGACAGGTCAAACTATGGCTACACCTTC.

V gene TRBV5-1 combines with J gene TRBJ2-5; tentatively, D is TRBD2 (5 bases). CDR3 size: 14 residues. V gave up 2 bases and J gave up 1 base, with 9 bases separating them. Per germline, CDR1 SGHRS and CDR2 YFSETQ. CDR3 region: CASSLTGIQETQYF. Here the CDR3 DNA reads TGCGCCAGCAGCTTAACCGGGATCCAAGAGACCCAGTACTTC.

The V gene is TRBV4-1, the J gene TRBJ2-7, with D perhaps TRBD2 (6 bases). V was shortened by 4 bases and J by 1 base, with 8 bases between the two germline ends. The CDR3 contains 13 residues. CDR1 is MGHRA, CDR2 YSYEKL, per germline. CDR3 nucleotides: TGCGCCAGCAGCCGCGGGGTATCCTACGAGCAGTACTTC. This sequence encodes CASSRGVSYEQYF.